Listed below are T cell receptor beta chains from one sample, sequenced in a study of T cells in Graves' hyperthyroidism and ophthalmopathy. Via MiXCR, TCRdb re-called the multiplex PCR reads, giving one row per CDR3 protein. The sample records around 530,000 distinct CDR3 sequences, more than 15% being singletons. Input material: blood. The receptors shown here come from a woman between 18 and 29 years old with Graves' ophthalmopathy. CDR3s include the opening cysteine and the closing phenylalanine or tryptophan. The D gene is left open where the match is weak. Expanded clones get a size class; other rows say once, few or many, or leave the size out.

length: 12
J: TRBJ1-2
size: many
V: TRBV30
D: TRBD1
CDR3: CAWTQTGYGYTF
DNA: TGTGCCTGGACCCAGACAGGGTACGGCTACACCTTC

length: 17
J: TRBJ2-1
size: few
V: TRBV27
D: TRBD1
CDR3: CASSLFGQGRTYNEQFF
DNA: TGTGCCAGCAGTCTTTTTGGACAGGGTCGGACCTACAATGAGCAGTTCTTC

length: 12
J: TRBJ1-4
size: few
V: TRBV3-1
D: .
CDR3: CASSHGSEKLFF
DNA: TGTGCCAGCAGCCACGGGTCGGAAAAACTGTTTTTT

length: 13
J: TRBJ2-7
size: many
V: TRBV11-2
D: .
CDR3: CASSLVQNYEQYF
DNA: TGTGCCAGCAGCTTAGTACAGAACTACGAGCAGTACTTC

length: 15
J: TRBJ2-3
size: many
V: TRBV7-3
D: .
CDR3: CASSLMGGRTDTQYF
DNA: TGTGCCAGCAGCTTAATGGGAGGCCGCACAGATACGCAGTATTTT

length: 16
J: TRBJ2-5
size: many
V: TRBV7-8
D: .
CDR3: CASSLATDLWQETQYF
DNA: TGTGCCAGCAGCTTAGCTACGGACCTTTGGCAAGAGACCCAGTACTTC

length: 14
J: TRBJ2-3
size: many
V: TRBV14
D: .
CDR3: CASSRTQVADTQYF
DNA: TGTGCCAGCAGCCGGACCCAAGTCGCAGATACGCAGTATTTT

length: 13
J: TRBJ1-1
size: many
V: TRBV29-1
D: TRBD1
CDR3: CSEAQGRNTEAFF
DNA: TGCAGCGAAGCACAGGGGCGGAACACTGAAGCTTTCTTT

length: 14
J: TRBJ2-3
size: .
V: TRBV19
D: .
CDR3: CASSLGWGTDTQYF
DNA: TGTGCCAGTAGTTTGGGGTGGGGGACAGATACGCAGTATTTT

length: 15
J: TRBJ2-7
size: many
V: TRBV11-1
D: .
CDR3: CASSAGGWSTYEQYF
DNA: TGTGCCAGCAGTGCCGGAGGTTGGTCCACCTACGAGCAGTACTTC

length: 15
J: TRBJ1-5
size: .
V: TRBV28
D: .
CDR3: CASSLMALSNQPQHF
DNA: TGTGCCAGCAGTTTGATGGCTCTCAGCAATCAGCCCCAGCATTTT

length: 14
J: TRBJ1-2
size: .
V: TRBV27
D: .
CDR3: CASSPGGINYGYTF
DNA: TGTGCCAGCAGTCCCGGCGGGATTAACTATGGCTACACCTTC

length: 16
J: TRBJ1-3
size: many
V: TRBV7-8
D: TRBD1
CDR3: CASSILDRGYGNTIYF
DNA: TGTGCCAGCAGCATACTCGACAGGGGGTACGGAAACACCATATATTTT

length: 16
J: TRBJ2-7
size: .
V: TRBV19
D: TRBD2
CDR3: CASSDPSGNAPYEQYF
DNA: TGTGCCAGTAGTGACCCTAGCGGGAACGCTCCCTACGAGCAGTACTTC

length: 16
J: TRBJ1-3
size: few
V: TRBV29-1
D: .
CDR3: CSVLLGGTGGANTIYF
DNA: TGCAGCGTTTTGCTCGGGGGAACAGGTGGGGCAAACACCATATATTTT

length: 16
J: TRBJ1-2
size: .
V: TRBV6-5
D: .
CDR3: CASSYSQGIGFNGYTF
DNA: TGTGCCAGCAGTTACTCTCAGGGAATTGGTTTCAATGGCTACACCTTC

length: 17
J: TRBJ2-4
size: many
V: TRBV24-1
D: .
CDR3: CATSDSGQDGVKNIQYF
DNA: TGTGCCACCAGTGATTCCGGCCAGGACGGGGTCAAAAACATTCAGTACTTC

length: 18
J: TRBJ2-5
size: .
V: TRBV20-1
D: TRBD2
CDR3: CSARDVVAGAGSVETQYF
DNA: TGCAGTGCTAGAGATGTGGTAGCGGGAGCAGGATCGGTTGAGACCCAGTACTTC

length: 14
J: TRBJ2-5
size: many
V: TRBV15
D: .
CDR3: CATSRERAQETQYF
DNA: TGTGCCACCAGCAGAGAGAGGGCCCAAGAGACCCAGTACTTC

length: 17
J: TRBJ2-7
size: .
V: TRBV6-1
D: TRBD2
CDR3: CASRRRLAGGDYYEQYF
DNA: TGTGCCAGCAGGAGACGACTAGCGGGGGGAGACTACTACGAGCAGTACTTC

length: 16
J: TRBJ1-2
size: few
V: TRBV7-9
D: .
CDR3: CASSSLTGRSNYGYTF
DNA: TGTGCCAGCAGCTCCCTCACGGGCAGGTCTAACTATGGCTACACCTTC

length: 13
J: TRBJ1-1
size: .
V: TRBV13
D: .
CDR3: CASSLVWEAEAFF
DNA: TGTGCCAGCAGCTTAGTTTGGGAGGCTGAAGCTTTCTTT

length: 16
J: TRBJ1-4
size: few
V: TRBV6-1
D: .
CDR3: CASSAQTATTNEKLFF
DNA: TGTGCCAGCAGTGCCCAGACAGCCACAACTAATGAAAAACTGTTTTTT

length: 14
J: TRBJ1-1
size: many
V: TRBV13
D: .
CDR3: CASSLGRWGTEAFF
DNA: TGTGCCAGCAGCTTAGGTCGGTGGGGCACTGAAGCTTTCTTT

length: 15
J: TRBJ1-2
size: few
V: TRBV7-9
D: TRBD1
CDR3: CASSRYPGQLYGYTF
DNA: TGTGCCAGCAGCCGATACCCGGGACAGCTCTATGGCTACACCTTC

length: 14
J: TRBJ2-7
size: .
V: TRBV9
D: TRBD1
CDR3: CASSSPDREYEQYF
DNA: TGTGCCAGCAGCTCGCCGGACAGGGAGTACGAGCAGTACTTC

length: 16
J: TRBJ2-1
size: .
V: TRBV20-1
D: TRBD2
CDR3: CSAGGMSSGIYNEQFF
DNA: TGCAGTGCTGGAGGGATGTCTAGCGGGATCTACAATGAGCAGTTCTTC

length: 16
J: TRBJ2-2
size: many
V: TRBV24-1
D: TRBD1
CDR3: CATSDTGTGDTGELFF
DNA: TGTGCCACCAGTGATACCGGGACAGGGGACACCGGGGAGCTGTTTTTT

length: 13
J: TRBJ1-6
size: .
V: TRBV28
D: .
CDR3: CASSLTGVSPLHF
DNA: TGTGCCAGCAGCCTAACGGGAGTTTCACCCCTCCACTTT

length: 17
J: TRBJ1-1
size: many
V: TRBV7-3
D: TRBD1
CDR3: CASSLSGTGVMGTEAFF
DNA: TGTGCCAGCAGCTTATCCGGGACAGGGGTTATGGGCACTGAAGCTTTCTTT

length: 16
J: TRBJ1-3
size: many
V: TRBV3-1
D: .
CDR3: CASSQAVGAAGNTIYF
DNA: TGTGCCAGCAGCCAAGCTGTGGGGGCGGCTGGAAACACCATATATTTT

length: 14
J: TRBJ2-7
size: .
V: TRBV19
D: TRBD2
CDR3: CASTSGTSAKEQYF
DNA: TGTGCCAGTACCTCTGGGACTAGCGCGAAGGAGCAGTACTTC

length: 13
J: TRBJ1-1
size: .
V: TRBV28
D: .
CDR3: CASSLQQNTGAFF
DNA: TGTGCCAGCAGTTTGCAACAGAACACTGGAGCTTTCTTT